These 28 T cell receptor beta chains came from one sample sequenced in a study of graft-versus-host responses after intestinal transplantation. No antigens are known for them. Some clones are missing from TCRdb's copy, which holds only in-frame ones; the method was immunoSEQ multiplex PCR. The data hold fewer than 65,000 clones, with about 90% observed a single time. Sequenced here: unstimulated CD4+ T cells sorted from spleen or lymph node cells, sampled before transplant. Receptors originate from a human donor who was the organ donor for an intestinal transplant.

The chain has TRBV9 and TRBJ2-7; 9 positions match TRBD2. The CDR3 contains 14 residues. J lost 3 bases, V lost 4 bases, and 5 bases had no gene match. The germline CDR1 and CDR2 sequences are SGDLS and YYNGEE. DNA of the CDR3: TGTGCCAGCAGCCCACTAGCGGGCTTCTACGAGCAGTACTTC. It is translated as CASSPLAGFYEQYF.

V gene TRBV6-1 combines with J gene TRBJ2-7, with 8 positions matching TRBD1. This CDR3 comprises 15 residues. With V trimmed by 9 bases and J by 3 bases, 13 bases remained unmatched. Germline CDR1 is MNHNS and CDR2 is SASEGT. The CDR3 region has the DNA TGTGCCAGTTTTCCTACCCGGGACAGGTACTACGAGCAGTACTTC. The encoded protein is CASFPTRDRYYEQYF.

The chain joins TRBV19 to TRBJ1-4; D uncertain. V dropped 8 bases and J dropped 1 base, with 11 bases sitting between them. The CDR3 runs to 14 residues. Germline lookup yields CDR1 LNHDA and CDR2 SQIVND (reference sequence). The CDR3 coding sequence is TGTGCCAGTGCCCCCGCGCTAACTAATGAAAAACTGTTTTTT. As protein: CASAPALTNEKLFF.

As DNA, the CDR3 is TGTGCCAGCAGCGGGACTAGCGGGATTTACAATGAGCAGTTCTTC. The encoded protein is CASSGTSGIYNEQFF. This chain links TRBV2 with TRBJ2-1; 13 bases match TRBD2. CDR1 is SNHLY and CDR2 is FYNNEI in the germline V gene. CDR3 length equals 15 residues. J lost 4 bases, V lost 6 bases, and 3 bases had no gene match.

By share, this clone counts as medium-sized. This sequence joins TRBV6-1 and TRBJ2-7, with D maybe TRBD1 (5 bases). V was trimmed by 7 bases and J by 5 bases, leaving 15 bases between them. The CDR3 has 13 amino acids. Germline CDR1 MNHNS, CDR2 SASEGT. The CDR3 DNA reads as TGTGCCAGCAACTTCCAGGGAACCGACGAGCAGTACTTC. The encoded protein is CASNFQGTDEQYF.

V gene TRBV6-1 combines with J gene TRBJ2-3, with D perhaps TRBD2 (6 bases). The CDR3 contains 13 residues. From germline, CDR1 is MNHNS and CDR2 SASEGT. The V end lost 3 bases, the J end lost 4 bases, and 8 bases lay between the germline ends. The CDR3 loop is CASSDWEADTQYF. CDR3 nucleotide sequence: TGTGCCAGCAGTGACTGGGAGGCAGATACGCAGTATTTT.

The chain employs TRBV20-1 and TRBJ2-6, with D unclear. The CDR3 has 10 amino acids. V shed 7 bases and J shed 11 bases, with 9 bases lying between them. Germline V CDR1 and CDR2: DFQATT, SNEGSKA (reference sequence). CDR3 amino acids: CSVESDVLTF. The CDR3 region has the DNA TGCAGTGTCGAGTCGGACGTCCTGACTTTC.

This sequence joins TRBV9 and TRBJ2-1, with 10 positions matching TRBD1. The trim removed 3 bases at V and 5 bases at J, leaving 8 bases unmatched. Looked up from germline, CDR1 is SGDLS and CDR2 is YYNGEE. The CDR3 is made up of 16 amino acids. The CDR3 sequence: CASSERPDRGDNEQFF. CDR3 bases: TGTGCCAGCAGCGAGAGACCGGACAGGGGGGACAATGAGCAGTTCTTC.

The V call is TRBV9, the J call TRBJ1-3, with D unresolved. Deletions cut 0 bases from V and 4 bases from J, with 5 bases between. Germline assignment: CDR1 SGDLS and CDR2 YYNGEE. The CDR3 totals 13 residues. The DNA of the CDR3 is TGTGCCAGCAGCGTAGGAGGGGGAAACACCATATATTTT. Encoded protein: CASSVGGGNTIYF.

The chain is built from TRBV4-1 and TRBJ2-3; D perhaps matches TRBD1 (5 bases). The CDR3 length is 16 residues. Germline V lookup: CDR1 MGHRA, CDR2 YSYEKL. V lost 0 bases and J 2 bases, leaving 12 bases between the germline ends. CDR3 region: CASSQDKGPYTDTQYF. Written as DNA, the CDR3 is TGCGCCAGCAGCCAAGATAAGGGGCCTTACACAGATACGCAGTATTTT.

The rearrangement joins TRBV30 to TRBJ2-3; tentative D call: TRBD1 (6 bases). The CDR3 totals 12 residues. Per the germline V gene, CDR1 is GTSNPN and CDR2 is SVGIG (reference sequence). Trimming left V 2 bases short and J 6 bases short, with 9 bases between. The CDR3 bases are TGTGCCTGGAGTATTACAGGGGATACGCAGTATTTT. As protein: CAWSITGDTQYF. The full variable domain, with the rest looked up from reference TRBV30 and TRBJ2-3, is SQTIHQWPATLVQPVGSPLSLECTVEGTSNPNLYWYRQAAGRGLQLLFYSVGIGQISSEVPQNLSASRPQDRQFILSSKKLLLSDSGFYLCAWSITGDTQYFGPGTRLTVL.

The chain carries TRBV6-1 and TRBJ2-2, with D perhaps matching TRBD2 (5 bases). This CDR3 is built from 16 residues. Germline V lookup: CDR1 MNHNS, CDR2 SASEGT. V lost 2 bases to trimming and J lost 5 bases, with 15 bases between them. The CDR3 spells CASSETSGFYTGELFF. The CDR3, as DNA: TGTGCCAGCAGTGAAACAAGCGGATTCTATACCGGGGAGCTGTTTTTT.

The J gene is TRBJ2-4, the V gene TRBV28; weak D call: TRBD2 (5 bases). This CDR3 has 15 residues. Trimming removed 4 bases at V and 0 bases at J, with 10 bases between. Germline V gene lookup returns CDR1 MDHEN and CDR2 SYDVKM. DNA of the CDR3: TGTGCCAGCAGTTCGTCTGGACTAGCCAAAAACATTCAGTACTTC. Its translation is CASSSSGLAKNIQYF.

The rearrangement joins TRBV28 to TRBJ2-7, with TRBD2 matching 13 bases. After removal of 5 bases from V and 2 bases from J, the junction contained 9 bases not matched to a gene. This CDR3 contains 17 residues. Germline assignment: CDR1 MDHEN and CDR2 SYDVKM. The CDR3 DNA is TGTGCCAGCAGTCCGCTACGACTAGCGGGAGGTGCCTACGAGCAGTACTTC. Residues: CASSPLRLAGGAYEQYF.

The chain has TRBV5-1 and TRBJ2-5, with 12 bases identical to TRBD2. Per the germline V gene, CDR1 is SGHRS and CDR2 is YFSETQ. With V trimmed by 0 bases and J by 2 bases, 5 bases remained unmatched. This CDR3 comprises 17 residues. The CDR3 loop reads CASSLGLAGGPQETQYF. Written as DNA, the CDR3 is TGCGCCAGCAGCTTGGGCCTAGCGGGAGGGCCACAAGAGACCCAGTACTTC.

The count of this clone is one. The chain is built from TRBV16 and TRBJ1-5; D is uncertain. Trimming removed 2 bases at V and 5 bases at J, with 10 bases between. The CDR3 length is 14 residues. Germline CDR1 is KGHSY and CDR2 is FQNENV. The DNA of the CDR3 is TGTGCCAGCAGCCAACGAGTAGTAGATCAGCCCCAGCATTTT. Its protein product is CASSQRVVDQPQHF.

In its sample, this clone was seen once. V gene TRBV6-1 combines with J gene TRBJ2-7; 11 nucleotides match TRBD2. The trim removed 1 base at V and 5 bases at J, leaving 4 bases unmatched. This CDR3 has 15 residues. In germline, CDR1 is MNHNS, CDR2 SASEGT. CDR3 in DNA: TGTGCCAGCAGTGAAGGGTCTAGCGGGAGGAACGAGCAGTACTTC. This sequence encodes CASSEGSSGRNEQYF.

The chain couples TRBV7-9 to TRBJ1-1; 7 bases agree with TRBD1. CDR1 and CDR2 from the germline V gene are SEHNR and FQNEAQ (reference sequence). V shed 7 bases, J shed 1 base, and the junction held 15 bases outside the gene matches. This CDR3 region has 17 residues. The CDR3 sequence is CASTRGVGGGENTEAFF. The CDR3, as DNA: TGTGCCAGCACCCGCGGTGTTGGAGGGGGCGAGAACACTGAAGCTTTCTTT.

This chain joins TRBV7-3 and TRBJ2-5; 9 bases are a match to TRBD1. The CDR3 has 15 amino acids. In germline, CDR1 is SGHTA, CDR2 FQGTGA. V gave up 0 bases and J gave up 4 bases; unmatched junction bases: 3. The CDR3 coding sequence is TGTGCCAGCAGCTTAACTCCGGGACAGGGAGAGACCCAGTACTTC. Protein product: CASSLTPGQGETQYF.

The gene calls are TRBV9 and TRBJ2-1; 12 nucleotides match TRBD2. The V gene end was trimmed by 3 bases and the J gene end by 4 bases; junction bases not matched to a gene: 14. The CDR3 length is 19 residues. Germline CDR1 reads SGDLS; CDR2 reads YYNGEE. This CDR3 is CASSATGTSGQKDYNEQFF. CDR3 nucleotides: TGTGCCAGCAGCGCAACCGGGACTAGCGGGCAAAAAGATTACAATGAGCAGTTCTTC.

This rearrangement joins TRBV5-5 to TRBJ2-7, with D unclear. The germline CDR1 and CDR2 sequences are SGHKS and YYEKEE (reference sequence). V was clipped by 2 bases and J by 2 bases, with 11 bases between them. The CDR3 length is 14 residues. The CDR3 region is CASSFEANTYEQYF. CDR3 DNA: TGTGCCAGCAGCTTCGAGGCAAACACCTACGAGCAGTACTTC.

This chain links TRBV19 with TRBJ2-5, with D possibly TRBD1 on 5 matching bases. The CDR3 is made up of 13 amino acids. Trimming stripped 3 bases from V and 3 bases from J, with 8 bases between. Germline V CDR1 and CDR2: LNHDA, SQIVND (reference sequence). CDR3: CASSIVQEETQYF. CDR3 bases: TGTGCCAGTAGTATTGTACAGGAAGAGACCCAGTACTTC.

This chain links TRBV29-1 with TRBJ2-7, with D perhaps TRBD1 (6 bases). Germline CDR1 is SQVTM and CDR2 is ANQGSEA. The CDR3 has 13 amino acids. V lost 8 bases to trimming and J lost 2 bases, with 16 bases between them. The CDR3 loop reads CSLARDKAYEQYF. The CDR3 DNA follows: TGCAGCCTCGCCCGGGACAAGGCCTACGAGCAGTACTTC.

This chain connects TRBV7-6 to TRBJ2-7; D is perhaps TRBD1 (6 bases). This CDR3 has 13 amino acids. Germline V gene lookup returns CDR1 SGHVS and CDR2 FNYEAQ. V shed 5 bases and J shed 6 bases, with 14 bases lying between them. The chain's CDR3 is CASSTRRGSEQYF. CDR3 DNA sequence: TGTGCCAGCAGCACCAGAAGGGGGAGCGAGCAGTACTTC. The entire variable domain, with the rest obtained from reference TRBV7-6 and TRBJ2-7, is as follows: GAGVSQSPRYKVTKRGQDVALRCDPISGHVSLYWYRQALGQGPEFLTYFNYEAQQDKSGLPNDRFSAERPEGSISTLTIQRTEQRDSAMYRCASSTRRGSEQYFGPGTRLTVT.

This clone appeared once. This chain's CDR3 is CASSVGDVRGSGNTIYF. The CDR3 DNA reads as TGTGCCAGCAGCGTAGGAGACGTCAGGGGATCCGGAAACACCATATATTTT. This chain joins TRBV9 and TRBJ1-3, with a possible D match to TRBD1 (6 bases). Trimming cost V 0 bases and J 4 bases, with 17 bases left between them. Germline V gene lookup returns CDR1 SGDLS and CDR2 YYNGEE. The CDR3 is 17 amino acids.

The rearrangement links TRBV5-1 to TRBJ2-5; TRBD2 agrees at 8 bases. Germline CDR1 reads SGHRS; CDR2 reads YFSETQ. Losses at the gene ends were 4 bases for V and 4 bases for J; bases not matched to a gene: 9. CDR3 size: 15 residues. The CDR3 DNA reads TGCGCCAGCAGCCCCCTCCTGACTAGCGTAGAGACCCAGTACTTC. As protein: CASSPLLTSVETQYF.

The chain recombines TRBV7-2 with TRBJ2-3, with 9 nucleotides matching TRBD2. V shed 4 bases and J 2 bases; nucleotides not matched to a gene: 10. This CDR3 has 17 residues. The germline V gene has CDR1 SGHTA and CDR2 FQGNSA. The CDR3 bases are TGTGCCAGCAGCTCTAGGGGCACTAGCGGGCTCACAGATACGCAGTATTTT. Translated: CASSSRGTSGLTDTQYF.

The chain recombines TRBV5-4 with TRBJ2-5; maybe TRBD1 (5 bases). The CDR3 length is 14 residues. CDR1 and CDR2 (germline): SGHNT, YYREEE (reference sequence). Deletions cut 2 bases from V and 2 bases from J, with 10 bases between. The CDR3 coding sequence is TGTGCCAGCAGCTTAAGACAGAGACAAGAGACCCAGTACTTC. Translating it yields CASSLRQRQETQYF. Combining the CDR3 with reference TRBV5-4 and TRBJ2-5 gives the whole variable domain ETGVTQSPTHLIKTRGQQVTLRCSSQSGHNTVSWYQQALGQGPQFIFQYYREEENGRGNFPPRFSGLQFPNYSSELNVNALELDDSALYLCASSLRQRQETQYFGPGTRLLVL.